What follows describes a single T cell receptor (beta chain). Its specificity is not known. This specimen comes from a study of cytomegalovirus exposure and HLA in healthy donors. Points from the study as a whole: A later analysis showed that HLA-associated TCR beta chains had undergone more clonal expansion than equally common others.

V shed 5 bases and J shed 6 bases, with 11 bases lying between them. The germline CDR1 and CDR2 sequences are MNHNY and SVGAGI (reference sequence). The CDR3 covers 12 residues. The PCR had 60 Vbeta and 13 Jbeta primers. Sequencing was performed with immunoSEQ multiplex PCR; in TCRdb, only in-frame clones are kept and a portion is missing. Counted here are fewer than 70,000 clones, roughly 68% occurring once; the ten biggest clones make up over 8.5%. The TCR was taken from a woman aged 60-70 years in good health and CMV-seropositive. Material for sequencing was PBMCs. The chain carries TRBV6-6 and TRBJ2-7, with a weak D call TRBD1 (6 bases). The CDR3 DNA follows: TGTGCCAGCAGTCCTACAGGGATCGAGCAGTACTTC. This codes for CASSPTGIEQYF.